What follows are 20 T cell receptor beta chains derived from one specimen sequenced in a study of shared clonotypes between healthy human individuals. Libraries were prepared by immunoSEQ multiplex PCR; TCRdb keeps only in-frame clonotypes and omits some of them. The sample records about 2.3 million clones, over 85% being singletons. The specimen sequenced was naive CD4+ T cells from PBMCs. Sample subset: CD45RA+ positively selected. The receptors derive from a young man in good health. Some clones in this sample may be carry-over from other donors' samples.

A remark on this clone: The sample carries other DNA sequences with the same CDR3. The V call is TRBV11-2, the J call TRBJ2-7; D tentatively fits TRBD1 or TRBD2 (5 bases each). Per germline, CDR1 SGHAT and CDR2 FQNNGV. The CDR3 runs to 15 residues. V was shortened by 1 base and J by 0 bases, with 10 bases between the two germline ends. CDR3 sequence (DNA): TGTGCCAGCAGCTTAGTGCAGGGAGCCTCCTACGAGCAGTACTTC. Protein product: CASSLVQGASYEQYF.

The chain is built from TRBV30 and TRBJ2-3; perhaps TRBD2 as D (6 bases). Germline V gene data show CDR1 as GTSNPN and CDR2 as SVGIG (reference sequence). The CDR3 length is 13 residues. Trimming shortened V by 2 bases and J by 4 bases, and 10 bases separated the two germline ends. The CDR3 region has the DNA TGTGCCTGGAGTTTAACGGGGGCAGATACGCAGTATTTT. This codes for CAWSLTGADTQYF. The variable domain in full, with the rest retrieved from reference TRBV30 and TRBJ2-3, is SQTIHQWPATLVQPVGSPLSLECTVEGTSNPNLYWYRQAAGRGLQLLFYSVGIGQISSEVPQNLSASRPQDRQFILSSKKLLLSDSGFYLCAWSLTGADTQYFGPGTRLTVL.

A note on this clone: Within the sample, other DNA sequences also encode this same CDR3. Written as DNA, the CDR3 is TGTGCCAGCAGCCTCGGACAGGGGAGCTCTGGAAACACCATATATTTT. This sequence encodes CASSLGQGSSGNTIYF. The V gene is TRBV5-4, the J gene TRBJ1-3; 9 bases line up with TRBD1. V dropped 4 bases and J dropped 0; count of bases not matched to a gene: 5. Germline V CDR1 and CDR2: SGHNT, YYREEE (reference sequence). CDR3 length: 16 residues.

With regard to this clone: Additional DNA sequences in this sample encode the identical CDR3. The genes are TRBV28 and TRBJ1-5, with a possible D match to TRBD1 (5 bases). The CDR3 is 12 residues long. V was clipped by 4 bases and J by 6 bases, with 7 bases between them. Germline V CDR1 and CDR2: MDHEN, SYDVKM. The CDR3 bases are TGTGCCAGCAGTTCCCAGGGTCAGCCCCAGCATTTT. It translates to CASSSQGQPQHF.

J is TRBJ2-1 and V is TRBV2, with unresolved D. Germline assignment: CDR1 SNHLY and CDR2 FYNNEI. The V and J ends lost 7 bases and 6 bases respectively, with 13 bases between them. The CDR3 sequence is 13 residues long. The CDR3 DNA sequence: TGTGCCAGCACCTATACCGTAGTCAATGAGCAGTTCTTC. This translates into CASTYTVVNEQFF.

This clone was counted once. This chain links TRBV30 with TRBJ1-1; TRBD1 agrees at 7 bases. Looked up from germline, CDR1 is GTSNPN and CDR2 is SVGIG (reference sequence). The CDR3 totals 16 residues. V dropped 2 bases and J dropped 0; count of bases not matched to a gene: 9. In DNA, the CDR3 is TGTGCCTGGAGTCCAATTATGACAGGGCTGAACACTGAAGCTTTCTTT. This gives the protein CAWSPIMTGLNTEAFF.

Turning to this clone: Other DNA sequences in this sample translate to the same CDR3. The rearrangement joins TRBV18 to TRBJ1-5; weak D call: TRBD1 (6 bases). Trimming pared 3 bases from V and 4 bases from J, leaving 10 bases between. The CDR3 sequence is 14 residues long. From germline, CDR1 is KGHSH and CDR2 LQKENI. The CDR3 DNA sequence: TGTGCCAGCTCACCGGGACAAGAAAATCAGCCCCAGCATTTT. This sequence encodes CASSPGQENQPQHF.

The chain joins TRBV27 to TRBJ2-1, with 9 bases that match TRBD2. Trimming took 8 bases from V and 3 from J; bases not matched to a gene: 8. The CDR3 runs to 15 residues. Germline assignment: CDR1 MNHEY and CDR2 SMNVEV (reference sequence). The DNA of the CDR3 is TGTGCCAGCTCACGCCTAGCGGGAATCTACAATGAGCAGTTCTTC. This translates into CASSRLAGIYNEQFF.

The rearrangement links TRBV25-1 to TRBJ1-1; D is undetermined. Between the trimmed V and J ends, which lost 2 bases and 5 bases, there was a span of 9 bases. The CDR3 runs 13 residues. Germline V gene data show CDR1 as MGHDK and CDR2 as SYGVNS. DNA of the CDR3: TGTGCCAGCAGTGAAGGGAGGTGGACTGAAGCTTTCTTT. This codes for CASSEGRWTEAFF.

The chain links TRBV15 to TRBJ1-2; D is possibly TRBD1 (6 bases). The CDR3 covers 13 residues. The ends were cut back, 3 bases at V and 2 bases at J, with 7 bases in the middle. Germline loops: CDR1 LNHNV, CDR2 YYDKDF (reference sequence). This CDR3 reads CATSSGTNYGYTF. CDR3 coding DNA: TGTGCCACCAGCAGCGGGACAAACTATGGCTACACCTTC.

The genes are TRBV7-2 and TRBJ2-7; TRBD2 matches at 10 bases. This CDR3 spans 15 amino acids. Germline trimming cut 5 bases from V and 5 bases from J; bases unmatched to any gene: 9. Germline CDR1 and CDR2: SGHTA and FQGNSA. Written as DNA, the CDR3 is TGTGCCAGCAGCATCTTAGCGGGAGGTGTCAACGAGCAGTACTTC. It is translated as CASSILAGGVNEQYF.

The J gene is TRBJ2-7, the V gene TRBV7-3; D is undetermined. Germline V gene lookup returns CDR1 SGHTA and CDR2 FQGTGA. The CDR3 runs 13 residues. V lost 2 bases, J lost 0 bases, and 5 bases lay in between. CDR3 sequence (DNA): TGTGCCAGCAGCTTATTGCCCTCCTACGAGCAGTACTTC. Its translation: CASSLLPSYEQYF.

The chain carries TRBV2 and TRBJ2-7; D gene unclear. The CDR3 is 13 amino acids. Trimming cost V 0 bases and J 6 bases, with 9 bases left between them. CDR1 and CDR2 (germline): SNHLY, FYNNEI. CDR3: CASSEAPSGEQYF. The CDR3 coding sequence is TGTGCCAGCAGTGAAGCCCCCAGTGGCGAGCAGTACTTC.

CDR3 protein: CASSPKAPFSGNTIYF. CDR3 DNA sequence: TGTGCCAGCAGCCCCAAGGCCCCGTTCTCTGGAAACACCATATATTTT. J is TRBJ1-3 and V is TRBV28; D not resolved. The germline V gene encodes CDR1 MDHEN and CDR2 SYDVKM. CDR3 length: 16 residues. V was clipped by 6 bases and J by 0 bases, with 15 bases between them.

CDR3 residues: CASSLEDGRDTQYF. The DNA of the CDR3 is TGCGCCAGCAGCTTGGAGGATGGGCGGGATACGCAGTATTTT. This chain uses TRBV5-1 with TRBJ2-3; D is undetermined. The CDR3 covers 14 residues. Germline V gene sequence: CDR1 SGHRS, CDR2 YFSETQ. Trimming took 0 bases from V and 6 from J, leaving 11 bases between them.

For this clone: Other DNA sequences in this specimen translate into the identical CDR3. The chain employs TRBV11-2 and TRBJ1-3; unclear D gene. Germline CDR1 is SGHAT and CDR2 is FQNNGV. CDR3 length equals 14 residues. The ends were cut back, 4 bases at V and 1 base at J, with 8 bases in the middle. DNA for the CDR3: TGTGCCAGCAGCTCCCCCTCTTCTGGAAACACCATATATTTT. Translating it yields CASSSPSSGNTIYF.

The CDR3 loop reads CASSPGPVDYGYTF. CDR3 DNA sequence: TGTGCCAGCTCACCAGGACCAGTGGACTATGGCTACACCTTC. The chain links TRBV18 to TRBJ1-2; D ambiguous. Trimming pared 2 bases from V and 3 bases from J, leaving 10 bases between. Germline CDR1 is KGHSH and CDR2 is LQKENI. The CDR3 extends over 14 amino acids.

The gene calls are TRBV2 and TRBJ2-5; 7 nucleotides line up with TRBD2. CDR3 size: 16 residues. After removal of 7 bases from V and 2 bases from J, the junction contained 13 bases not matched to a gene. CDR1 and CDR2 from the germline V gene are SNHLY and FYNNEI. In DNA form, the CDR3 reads TGTGCCAGCATGTGGGGGGGTGTGGGTTATCAAGAGACCCAGTACTTC. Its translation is CASMWGGVGYQETQYF.

The CDR3 DNA reads as TGTGCCAGCAGTTCCCTTTCTGGCCGCACAGATACGCAGTATTTT. Protein: CASSSLSGRTDTQYF. The chain employs TRBV9 and TRBJ2-3; D call uncertain. Germline V gene data show CDR1 as SGDLS and CDR2 as YYNGEE. V was clipped by 5 bases and J by 1 base, with 14 bases between them. CDR3 length: 15 amino acids.

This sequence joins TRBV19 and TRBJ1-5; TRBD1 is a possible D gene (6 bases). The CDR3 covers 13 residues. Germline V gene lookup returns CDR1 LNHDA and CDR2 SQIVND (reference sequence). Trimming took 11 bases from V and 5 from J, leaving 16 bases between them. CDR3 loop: CALAGGPDQPQHF. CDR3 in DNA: TGTGCCTTGGCCGGGGGCCCGGATCAGCCCCAGCATTTT.